This TCR beta chain was captured by sequencing in a study of blood T cells in healthy people across ages (dated by TCRdb to about 2015). Regarding the study in general: Template switching captured roughly one uniquely barcoded TCR beta cDNA molecule per two T cells in model experiments. Using deep sequencing normalized with unique cDNA molecular identifiers, the study measured how TCR beta repertoire diversity changes with age. The donors were divided into four age groups: young (average roughly 15 years), middle-aged (approximately 42), aged (under 70) and long-lived (about 79). For two donors (one aged 18 to 30 and one aged 80 or older), the study analyzed two additional independent replicas of 1 million unique cDNA reads from the same blood draw. To avoid experimental bias, donors of different ages were randomly spread across the sequencing lanes.

The library was prepared using 5' RACE. The instrument given in TCRdb is Illumina HiSeq 2500. A second PCR of about 6 to 11 cycles was performed with a sample-barcoded 5' primer and a J-beta primer mix. A template-switch 5' adaptor carrying 12 random nucleotides introduced a unique molecular identifier onto each TCR beta cDNA molecule. At least 3 million CDR3-containing paired-end reads were obtained from each sample. First-strand cDNA was synthesized from all RNA with the Mint cDNA synthesis kit, primed by a TRBC-specific oligonucleotide. Following uracil-DNA glycosylase treatment, a first 18-cycle PCR with universal primers M1SS and BC2_uni_R was performed on all cDNA. In the original analysis: Each sample was normalized by randomly selecting 1 million high-quality reads, each carrying a distinct molecular identifier. Reads with shared molecular identifiers were discarded instead of being binned into consensus sequences. MiTCR, run with a Q25 quality threshold and the strictest error-elimination algorithm, handled CDR3 identification, clonotype clustering and error correction. A nonparametric unseen species model with Euler transformation was used to estimate lower-bound total TCR beta diversity. TCRdb cleaned the public reads at Q25 with fastp, built clones with MiXCR and kept in-frame beta chains. When rows share a CDR3 protein, they turn into one entry using the most common DNA and genes. The V and J calls come from TCRdb's annotation, not from the publication. Recorded for this sample are approximately 1.5 million distinct CDR3 sequences; 35% to 45% of them occurred a single time. The leading ten clones occupy about 4.1% of the sample.

Details on this clonotype: The target of this receptor is not known. Per-base qualities were not stored, and no clone one base away is much larger.

Systemically healthy Caucasian individuals from Russia, 39 in total and aged roughly 6 to 100 years, were included as donors. About 9.1 milliliters of peripheral blood were collected from each donor into EDTA-treated Vacutainer tubes. Ficoll-Paque density-gradient centrifugation was used to isolate PBMCs, with at least 7 million per sample. Total RNA, at least 5 micrograms per sample, was extracted from PBMCs with Trizol reagent. For every donor, flow cytometry on a PBMC aliquot measured the percentage of naive CD45RAhigh/CD27high T cells. CDR3 length: 14 amino acids, cysteine to phenylalanine. Just CDR3 DNA is preserved here, 42 bases in frame from base 1. Deletion took 4 bases off V and 1 base off J, with a span of 13 bases between the germline ends. The germline V gene provides CDR1 SQVTM and CDR2 ANQGSEA. Overall results and qualifications from the work: As age increased, observed TCR beta diversity per million T cells dropped in a roughly linear way, and a significant reduction was already evident by age about 36. Compared with the aged group, more naive CD4+ T cells, fewer expanded clones and increased TCR diversity were shown by the long-lived group, suggesting age selection. Bulk unsorted PBMC profiling prevented conclusive comparison of naive and antigen-experienced compartments. Because donor CMV infection status was unknown, age-related changes in expanded clonotypes were potentially confounded. Observed TCR beta diversity correlated strongly with the percentage of naive T cells measured by flow cytometry. Estimates of total diversity from one million sequenced T cells were regarded as lower bounds and underestimates.

Sequencing was done on a sample of blood. The receptor chain draws on TRBV29-1 and TRBJ1-1; TRBD1 is a weak D gene call, 5 bases matching. The TCR originated in a woman aged 18-29 years in good health. CDR3 sequence: CSVGFRQSNTEAFF. The sequenced DNA is TGCAGCGTTGGTTTCCGACAGTCGAACACTGAAGCTTTCTTT. The variable domain in full, with residues beyond the CDR3 obtained from the reference TRBV29-1 and TRBJ1-1 genes, is SAVISQKPSRDICQRGTSLTIQCQVDSQVTMMFWYRQQPGQSLTLIATANQGSEATYESGFVIDKFPISRPNLTFSTLTVSNMSPEDSSIYLCSVGFRQSNTEAFFGQGTRLTVV.